Listed below are T cell receptor beta chains from one sample, sequenced in a study of blood T cells in healthy people across ages. TCRdb re-called the 5' RACE reads with MiXCR, one entry per CDR3 protein. The table has fewer than 1.5 million distinct CDR3 sequences, about 43% seen once; the top ten hold roughly 7.7%. Sequences were obtained from blood. The receptor set was obtained from a young woman in good health. CDR3s include the opening cysteine and the closing phenylalanine or tryptophan. The D gene is left open where the match is weak. Clone size is given for some rows only: seen once, a few or many times, or a class if the clone is expanded.

V gene	D gene	J gene	clone size	CDR3 protein	CDR3 DNA
TRBV5-5	TRBD2	TRBJ2-1	few	CASSLYAGTSFNEQFF	TGTGCCAGCAGCTTATATGCCGGGACTAGTTTTAATGAGCAGTTCTTC
TRBV12-3/TRBV12-4	NA	TRBJ2-5	NA	CASRIGGSGETQYF	TGTGCCAGCAGAATAGGGGGTTCGGGGGAGACCCAGTACTTC
TRBV4-2	TRBD2	TRBJ2-3	NA	CASSQAGLAGVTGTQYF	TGTGCCAGCAGCCAAGCTGGACTAGCGGGAGTAACAGGTACGCAGTATTTT
TRBV6-1	TRBD1	TRBJ1-2	NA	CASSGPTGTGGGQYGYTF	TGTGCCAGCAGTGGGCCGACCGGGACAGGGGGCGGTCAATATGGCTACACCTTC
TRBV6-1	NA	TRBJ2-1	few	CASSEGRTPSNEQFF	TGTGCCAGCAGTGAAGGCAGGACACCCTCCAATGAGCAGTTCTTC
TRBV24-1	TRBD1	TRBJ2-1	NA	CATRTGHGDEQFF	TGTGCCACCCGGACAGGGCACGGGGATGAGCAGTTCTTC
TRBV20-1	NA	TRBJ2-7	few	CSARVSSEQYF	TGCAGTGCTAGAGTATCAAGTGAGCAGTACTTC
TRBV5-1	NA	TRBJ2-3	NA	CASSSRGRSTDTQYF	TGCGCCAGCAGCTCCAGGGGACGAAGCACAGATACGCAGTATTTT
TRBV6-5	NA	TRBJ2-3	NA	CASSYLDRRTDTQYF	TGTGCCAGCAGTTACCTTGACAGACGCACAGATACGCAGTATTTT
TRBV12-5	NA	TRBJ1-2	once	CASGSTTGREVNYGYTF	TGTGCTAGTGGGTCTACTACAGGCAGGGAAGTAAACTATGGCTACACCTTC
TRBV3-1	NA	TRBJ2-5	NA	CASSQHGARGQETQYF	TGTGCCAGCAGCCAACACGGCGCTCGGGGACAAGAGACCCAGTACTTC
TRBV27	NA	TRBJ2-3	NA	CASNLPGGDTQYF	TGTGCCAGCAACCTCCCCGGGGGAGATACGCAGTATTTT
TRBV20-1	NA	TRBJ2-3	few	CSAIGAVPDTQYF	TGCAGTGCTATCGGGGCGGTCCCAGATACGCAGTATTTT
TRBV20-1	TRBD2	TRBJ2-5	NA	CSASFIAGETNEQYF	TGCAGTGCAAGCTTTATAGCGGGGGAGACCAATGAGCAGTACTTC
TRBV20-1	NA	TRBJ2-5	NA	CSAPGVVETQYF	TGCAGTGCCCCAGGGGTTGTAGAGACCCAGTACTTC
TRBV29-1	NA	TRBJ1-4	many	CSTLGAGDEKLFF	TGCAGCACCTTGGGGGCGGGCGATGAAAAACTGTTTTTT
TRBV6-6	NA	TRBJ2-1	NA	CARVGADEQFF	TGTGCCAGGGTAGGAGCGGATGAGCAGTTCTTC
TRBV6-2/TRBV6-3	NA	TRBJ1-1	NA	CAVSQGTEAFF	TGTGCAGTTTCCCAGGGCACTGAAGCTTTCTTT
TRBV5-1	TRBD1	TRBJ2-7	NA	CASSSGQLLYEQYF	TGCGCCAGCAGCTCGGGACAGCTCCTCTACGAGCAGTACTTC
TRBV20-1	NA	TRBJ1-6	NA	CSASAQENSPLHF	TGCAGTGCTAGTGCACAGGAGAATTCACCCCTCCACTTT
TRBV12-3/TRBV12-4	NA	TRBJ2-7	NA	CASSFGSWHSRSYEQYF	TGTGCCAGCAGTTTTGGGTCCTGGCACAGCCGGTCCTACGAGCAGTACTTC
TRBV5-1	NA	TRBJ2-3	NA	CASSRGQIYTDTQYF	TGCGCCAGCAGCCGAGGACAGATCTACACAGATACGCAGTATTTT